The next 25 T cell receptor beta chains were all read from a single sample in a study of vaccination and CD4 T cells after COVID-19 (dated 2022 in TCRdb). No antigen has been identified for these receptors. Read against the paper, the sample's treatment or condition label means: approximately 9-day PBMC culture with coronavirus spike peptide pools or control peptides (ViraFEST assay). The protocol used for the library was PCR. Sequenced using an Illumina iSeq 100. DNA from cultured CD4+ T cells was subjected to TCR sequencing with the Oncomine TCR Beta short-read assay at the Johns Hopkins FTIC core. TCRdb applied fastp at Q25 and MiXCR to the public reads, then kept only in-frame beta chains. Identical CDR3 proteins give one entry, which carries the most common genes and DNA. The sample table records about 25,000 distinct CDR3 sequences; about 54% of these occur just once. 2.8% of the sample lies in the top ten.

The sequenced sample was CD4+ T cells from blood, cultured in vitro. These TCRs come from a human donor who had recovered from COVID-19.

In this sample, this clonotype turned up a few times. The chain combines TRBV6-1 with TRBJ2-1; TRBD1 agrees at 11 bases. J lost 6 bases, V lost 7 bases, and 5 bases had no gene match. From germline, CDR1 is MNHNS and CDR2 SASEGT. This CDR3 contains 14 residues. Here the CDR3 reads CASNRDRGSNEQFF. In nucleotides, the CDR3 is TGTGCCAGCAACCGGGACAGGGGGAGCAATGAGCAGTTCTTC.

V and J are TRBV20-1 and TRBJ1-1; unclear D gene. V was trimmed by 2 bases and J by 5 bases, leaving 12 bases between them. CDR1 DFQATT and CDR2 SNEGSKA come from the germline V gene (reference sequence). The CDR3 consists of 13 residues. CDR3 region: CSARKPIGTEAFF. The DNA of the CDR3 is TGCAGTGCTAGAAAGCCCATCGGGACTGAAGCTTTCTTT.

V and J are TRBV12-3 or TRBV12-4 and TRBJ1-1; 7 bases match TRBD1. V lost 6 bases and J lost 6; bases outside the gene matches: 4. The CDR3 loop spans 12 amino acids. As DNA, the CDR3 is TGTGCCAGCAGGAGAGGGACAGCTGAAGCTTTCTTT. Protein product: CASRRGTAEAFF.

This chain connects TRBV20-1 to TRBJ2-1; 8 bases line up with TRBD2. The CDR3 runs 15 residues. Germline V gene sequence: CDR1 DFQATT, CDR2 SNEGSKA (reference sequence). V lost 0 bases and J lost 7; bases outside the gene matches: 8. The CDR3 DNA sequence: TGCAGTGCTAGAGATCCCCGGGAGGGATTGAATGAGCAGTTCTTC. The encoded protein is CSARDPREGLNEQFF.

The chain combines TRBV12-3 or TRBV12-4 with TRBJ2-7; the D gene is possibly TRBD1 (5 bases). Trimming pared 6 bases from V and 6 bases from J, leaving 9 bases between. This CDR3 has 11 residues. CDR3: CASRGQREQYF. The CDR3 DNA reads as TGTGCCAGCAGGGGGCAACGCGAGCAGTACTTC.

The sample holds a few counts of this clonotype. CDR3 amino acids: CSARFGGTNQPQHF. In DNA, the CDR3 is TGCAGTGCTAGATTCGGAGGCACTAATCAGCCCCAGCATTTT. V gene TRBV20-1 combines with J gene TRBJ1-5; no clear D. Trimming stripped 2 bases from V and 4 bases from J, with 12 bases between. CDR1 and CDR2 from the germline V gene are DFQATT and SNEGSKA (reference sequence). This CDR3 contains 14 residues.

The chain joins TRBV11-3 to TRBJ2-1; maybe TRBD1 (6 bases). The CDR3 length is 13 residues. The germline V gene encodes CDR1 SGHNT and CDR2 YENEEA. V lost 2 bases to trimming and J lost 15 bases, with 17 bases between them. In nucleotides, the CDR3 is TGTGCCAGCAGCTTATTTATGGACAGTTCGCGGTTCTTC. It encodes CASSLFMDSSRFF.

The chain employs TRBV4-1 and TRBJ1-6; D is ambiguous. V was clipped by 1 base and J by 7 bases, with 5 bases between them. Looked up from germline, CDR1 is MGHRA and CDR2 is YSYEKL. The CDR3 is 13 amino acids. The chain's CDR3 is CASSQVGNSPLHF. The CDR3 nucleotides read TGCGCCAGCAGCCAAGTGGGGAATTCACCCCTCCACTTT.

J is TRBJ1-1 and V is TRBV30; D might be TRBD1 (5 bases). V was trimmed by 4 bases and J by 1 base, leaving 10 bases between them. The CDR3 totals 13 residues. The germline V gene has CDR1 GTSNPN and CDR2 SVGIG (reference sequence). The CDR3 DNA sequence: TGTGCCTGGAACTACGGGGGGAACACTGAAGCTTTCTTT. Translating it yields CAWNYGGNTEAFF. Full variable domain (remainder filled in from reference TRBV30 and TRBJ1-1): SQTIHQWPATLVQPVGSPLSLECTVEGTSNPNLYWYRQAAGRGLQLLFYSVGIGQISSEVPQNLSASRPQDRQFILSSKKLLLSDSGFYLCAWNYGGNTEAFFGQGTRLTVV.

V is TRBV4-3 and J is TRBJ2-2; maybe TRBD1 (5 bases). This CDR3 is 15 amino acids long. V lost 3 bases and J 4 bases, leaving 12 bases between the germline ends. The germline V gene encodes CDR1 LGHNA and CDR2 YSLEER. CDR3 region: CASSHRTQATGELFF. The CDR3 DNA reads as TGCGCCAGCAGCCATCGGACACAGGCCACCGGGGAGCTGTTTTTT.

This sequence joins TRBV12-3 or TRBV12-4 and TRBJ2-5, with D maybe TRBD2 (6 bases). The CDR3 sequence is 12 residues long. Trimming removed 5 bases from V and 5 bases from J, with 9 bases in between. CDR3 bases: TGTGCCAGCAGTCCCGCGGGGGAGACCCAGTACTTC. This encodes CASSPAGETQYF.

This chain joins TRBV7-9 and TRBJ2-7; 7 bases match TRBD2. The CDR3 sequence is 13 residues long. Germline CDR1 and CDR2: SEHNR and FQNEAQ (reference sequence). With 5 bases clipped from V and 6 bases from J, the junction kept 7 bases outside the gene matches. Here the CDR3 reads CASSPGLPSEQYF. In DNA form, the CDR3 reads TGTGCCAGCAGCCCGGGACTACCGAGCGAGCAGTACTTC.

The count of this clonotype is one. V and J are TRBV7-9 and TRBJ1-1, with TRBD1 matching 11 bases. Trimming removed 6 bases from V and 4 bases from J; junction bases left unmatched: 7. There are 15 residues in the CDR3. Per germline, CDR1 SEHNR and CDR2 FQNEAQ (reference sequence). The CDR3 protein is CASSQDRGQGTEAFF. CDR3 coding DNA: TGTGCCAGCAGTCAGGACAGGGGGCAGGGCACTGAAGCTTTCTTT. The entire variable domain, with the rest obtained from reference TRBV7-9 and TRBJ1-1, is as follows: DTGVSQNPRHKITKRGQNVTFRCDPISEHNRLYWYRQTLGQGPEFLTYFQNEAQLEKSRLLSDRFSAERPKGSFSTLEIQRTEQGDSAMYLCASSQDRGQGTEAFFGQGTRLTVV.

The chain combines TRBV11-3 with TRBJ2-7; TRBD2 is a possible D gene (6 bases). There are 14 residues in the CDR3. Germline values: CDR1 SGHNT, CDR2 YENEEA. V was clipped by 1 base and J by 5 bases, with 12 bases between them. The CDR3 nucleotides are TGTGCCAGCAGCTTAGGTCGGGAGAGGGACGAGCAGTACTTC. This sequence encodes CASSLGRERDEQYF.

This clonotype was counted between two and nine times. This chain uses TRBV20-1 with TRBJ2-5; D assignment may be TRBD1 or TRBD2 (5 bases each). This CDR3 spans 13 amino acids. With 6 bases removed from V and 5 bases from J, the gap between germline ends came to 16 bases. Per germline, CDR1 DFQATT and CDR2 SNEGSKA (reference sequence). CDR3: CSALRDLGETQYF. CDR3 nucleotide sequence: TGCAGTGCCCTCAGGGACCTGGGGGAGACCCAGTACTTC.

This clonotype appeared a few times. V gene TRBV6-1 combines with J gene TRBJ1-6, with D tentatively TRBD1 (6 bases). Per the germline V gene, CDR1 is MNHNS and CDR2 is SASEGT. V shed 6 bases and J shed 6 bases, with 24 bases lying between them. The CDR3 sequence is 18 residues long. CDR3 nucleotide sequence: TGTGCCAGCAGGGGTTTGAAACACCGGGACACTGTTAATTCACCCCTCCACTTT. As protein: CASRGLKHRDTVNSPLHF.

This clonotype was seen only a few times. The chain links TRBV10-2 to TRBJ1-2; D ambiguous. V was cut by 6 bases and J by 4 bases, with 12 bases left in between. This CDR3 is built from 13 residues. Germline V gene lookup returns CDR1 WSHSY and CDR2 SAAADI. The CDR3 sequence: CASSSTSVYGYTF. CDR3 sequence (DNA): TGCGCCAGCAGCAGTACGAGCGTCTATGGCTACACCTTC.

The chain uses TRBV7-2 and TRBJ1-1, with D possibly TRBD1 on 6 matching bases. Trimming took 5 bases from V and 3 from J, leaving 10 bases between them. The germline gives CDR1 SGHTA, CDR2 FQGNSA. CDR3 length equals 13 residues. The CDR3 spells CASSLRTDTEAFF. Here the CDR3 DNA reads TGTGCCAGCAGCCTCAGGACAGACACTGAAGCTTTCTTT.

The chain couples TRBV7-3 to TRBJ1-2; D not certain. V was shortened by 2 bases and J by 0 bases, with 7 bases between the two germline ends. The CDR3 runs to 14 residues. Germline V CDR1 and CDR2: SGHTA, FQGTGA. The CDR3, as DNA: TGTGCCAGCAGCTTAGAGCATACTAACTATGGCTACACCTTC. Translation: CASSLEHTNYGYTF.

This clonotype came up a few times. The chain links TRBV6-2 or TRBV6-3 to TRBJ1-1; the D gene is possibly TRBD1 (5 bases). CDR1 is MNHEY, CDR2 SVGEGT, per germline. V was cut by 1 base and J by 4 bases, with 10 bases left in between. The CDR3 sequence is 14 residues long. The CDR3 region is CASSYLPGGTEAFF. The CDR3 DNA follows: TGTGCCAGCAGTTACTTGCCGGGGGGCACTGAAGCTTTCTTT.

A note on this clonotype: The junction departs from germline at one end; a sequencing error may be responsible. The rearrangement uses TRBV2 and TRBJ1-2; tentative D call: TRBD1 (5 bases). The CDR3 has 11 residues. Germline V gene lookup returns CDR1 SNHLY and CDR2 FYNNEI. In DNA, the CDR3 is TGTGCCAGCGGTGACAGTTATGGCTACACCTTC. As protein: CASGDSYGYTF.

This clonotype was seen more than once but under ten times. The gene calls are TRBV6-2 or TRBV6-3 and TRBJ2-1; TRBD2 is a possible D gene (5 bases). The CDR3 sequence is 14 residues long. The ends were cut back, 7 bases at V and 8 bases at J, with 18 bases in the middle. Germline CDR1 is MNHEY and CDR2 is SVGEGT. The CDR3 DNA is TGTGCCAGCAACCCGAGGGTGGGTGGAGATGAGCAGTTCTTC. It specifies CASNPRVGGDEQFF.

The chain uses TRBV25-1 and TRBJ2-2, with 7 bases aligning to TRBD2. J lost 1 base, V lost 2 bases, and 7 bases had no gene match. This CDR3 contains 17 residues. Germline V gene data show CDR1 as MGHDK and CDR2 as SYGVNS. The DNA for the CDR3 is TGTGCCAGCAGTGAACCTAGCGGTGGTGGGAACACCGGGGAGCTGTTTTTT. This translates into CASSEPSGGGNTGELFF.

Here the CDR3 reads CASRNGGQGILDTQYF. CDR3 DNA sequence: TGTGCCAGCAGGAACGGCGGACAGGGGATCTTAGATACGCAGTATTTT. The chain is built from TRBV6-1 and TRBJ2-3, with 9 nucleotides matching TRBD1. The trim removed 6 bases at V and 5 bases at J, leaving 12 bases unmatched. CDR1 is MNHNS, CDR2 SASEGT, per germline. The CDR3 sequence is 16 residues long.

The sample holds a few counts of this clonotype. The V call is TRBV27, the J call TRBJ2-2; D is undetermined. Trimming stripped 5 bases from V and 6 bases from J, with 7 bases between. Germline assignment: CDR1 MNHEY and CDR2 SMNVEV (reference sequence). This CDR3 is 12 amino acids long. CDR3 loop: CASSPLSGELFF. For the CDR3, the DNA is TGTGCCAGCAGTCCCTTGTCCGGGGAGCTGTTTTTT.